One and the same sample provided the 10 T cell receptor beta chains below, sequenced in a study of PD-L1 blockade in urothelial cancer (dated by TCRdb to the late 2010s). Library construction relied on the immunoSEQ multiplex PCR assay. TCRdb's version of the immuneACCESS table is confined to in-frame rearrangements and falls short of the full clone set. An unresolved V gene accounts for under half of the shortfall where checked; the remainder is of unknown origin. In this sample the table shows more than 40,000 clones, around 90% of which occur a single time. 13% to 15% of the sample is in the top ten clones. Material: PBMCs, obtained around atezolizumab (anti-PD-L1) treatment. The receptor source for this set is an older woman with urothelial cancer.

The genes are TRBV5-1 and TRBJ1-1; 8 nucleotides match TRBD1. V was clipped by 4 bases and J by 2 bases; unmatched bases: 4. The CDR3 spans 14 residues. Germline CDR1 SGHRS, CDR2 YFSETQ. The chain's CDR3 is CASSMTGANTEAFF. CDR3 DNA: TGCGCCAGCAGCATGACAGGGGCTAACACTGAAGCTTTCTTT.

The chain couples TRBV5-6 to TRBJ2-7; a possible D gene is TRBD1 (6 bases). Germline values: CDR1 SGHDT, CDR2 YYEEEE. The V gene lost 4 bases and the J gene lost 3 bases, with 17 bases spanning the gap. The CDR3 loop spans 15 amino acids. This CDR3 reads CASSLLGQSFYEQYF. The CDR3 DNA reads as TGTGCCAGCAGCCTACTAGGACAGAGTTTCTACGAGCAGTACTTC.

The rearrangement links TRBV28 to TRBJ2-7; 7 nucleotides agree with TRBD1. The CDR3 loop spans 14 amino acids. Looked up from germline, CDR1 is MDHEN and CDR2 is SYDVKM. V lost 2 bases and J lost 4; bases outside the gene matches: 5. The CDR3 protein is CASSLPGQMYEQYF. The CDR3 bases are TGTGCCAGCAGTTTACCGGGACAGATGTACGAGCAGTACTTC.

V and J are TRBV5-6 and TRBJ2-3; TRBD2 matches at 11 bases. This CDR3 contains 16 residues. Losses at the gene ends were 0 bases for V and 1 base for J; bases not matched to a gene: 1. Germline V CDR1 and CDR2: SGHDT, YYEEEE. The CDR3 reads CASSLGLAGRTDTQYF. CDR3 DNA: TGTGCCAGCAGCTTGGGACTAGCGGGACGCACAGATACGCAGTATTTT.

J is TRBJ2-4 and V is TRBV9, with 9 nucleotides matching TRBD2. The V and J ends lost 7 bases and 9 bases, in that order; junction bases with no gene match: 14. The CDR3 spans 15 residues. Looked up from germline, CDR1 is SGDLS and CDR2 is YYNGEE. The CDR3 region is CASGPGGSGRFIQYF. CDR3 coding DNA: TGTGCCAGCGGGCCAGGGGGGAGCGGGAGGTTCATTCAGTACTTC.

The gene calls are TRBV11-3 and TRBJ2-1, with TRBD1 identical over 11 bases. J gave up 9 bases and V 5 bases, and 6 bases lay outside the gene matches. This CDR3 contains 14 residues. The germline CDR1 and CDR2 sequences are SGHNT and YENEEA. CDR3 residues: CASSPGQGAIEQFF. In DNA, the CDR3 is TGTGCCAGCAGCCCAGGACAGGGGGCTATTGAGCAGTTCTTC.

This chain uses TRBV5-6 with TRBJ2-7; D may be TRBD2 (6 bases). This CDR3 contains 15 residues. V was pared by 3 bases and J by 0 bases, with 13 bases between. Germline values: CDR1 SGHDT, CDR2 YYEEEE. The CDR3 here is CASSWGLLYSYEQYF. CDR3 sequence (DNA): TGTGCCAGCAGCTGGGGACTCCTCTACTCCTACGAGCAGTACTTC. The full variable domain, with the rest looked up from reference TRBV5-6 and TRBJ2-7, is DAGVTQSPTHLIKTRGQQVTLRCSPKSGHDTVSWYQQALGQGPQFIFQYYEEEERQRGNFPDRFSGHQFPNYSSELNVNALLLGDSALYLCASSWGLLYSYEQYFGPGTRLTVT.

This chain links TRBV28 with TRBJ1-1, with D unresolved. This CDR3 spans 14 amino acids. The ends were cut back, 4 bases at V and 0 bases at J, with 9 bases in the middle. The germline V gene encodes CDR1 MDHEN and CDR2 SYDVKM. The CDR3 is CASSWWTLNTEAFF. The CDR3 nucleotides read TGTGCCAGCAGTTGGTGGACTTTGAACACTGAAGCTTTCTTT.

The chain carries TRBV6-1 and TRBJ2-4; D may be TRBD1 (8 bases). The CDR3 consists of 13 residues. CDR1 and CDR2 (germline): MNHNS, SASEGT. V lost 8 bases, J lost 6 bases, and 14 bases lay in between. The CDR3 is CASDRGGLNIQYF. In DNA form, the CDR3 reads TGTGCCAGCGACAGGGGAGGGCTAAACATTCAGTACTTC.

J is TRBJ2-7 and V is TRBV6-1, with 7 bases fitting TRBD2. Per the germline V gene, CDR1 is MNHNS and CDR2 is SASEGT. CDR3 size: 13 residues. V lost 4 bases to trimming and J lost 5 bases; unmatched junction nucleotides: 5. CDR3 sequence reads: CASSGGGFHEQYF. The CDR3 coding sequence is TGTGCCAGCAGTGGGGGGGGTTTCCACGAGCAGTACTTC.